Below, one T cell receptor (beta chain) is given with its context. These data come from a study of CD8+ T cells in alopecia areata. Germline lookup yields CDR1 SGHDT and CDR2 YYEEEE. The CDR3 is 13 amino acids. Trimming removed 4 bases from V and 11 bases from J, with 18 bases in between. Sequencing templates came from extracted RNA that was reverse transcribed into cDNA. Assay: immunoSEQ multiplex PCR; the TCRdb copy retains only in-frame clones and omits some. The table has more than 90,000 clones, roughly 66% seen once. V and J are TRBV5-6 and TRBJ1-1; D uncertain. This receptor was taken from a human donor in good health. The sample consisted of CD4+ T cells sorted from blood. CDR3 region: CASSGLVRARAFF. The CDR3 nucleotides are TGTGCCAGCAGCGGCCTAGTCAGAGCCAGGGCTTTCTTT.